Sequencing of this T cell receptor (beta chain) was carried out in a study of cytomegalovirus exposure and HLA in healthy donors. Trimming pared 5 bases from V and 4 bases from J, leaving 6 bases between. Germline V gene data show CDR1 as SGHTA and CDR2 as FQGTGA. CDR3 length equals 13 residues. Study-level findings and limits: There were several of the most significant clusters that appeared linked to common viral pathogens in a later analysis. The authors confirmed in vitro that a few CMV-associated chains were specific for CMV antigens. Later analysis found that TCR beta chains associated with HLA were more clonally expanded than other, equally common chains.

Details on this clone: Its antigen is currently unknown.

The primer mix had 60 Vbeta and 13 Jbeta primers. Some clones are missing from TCRdb's copy, which holds only in-frame ones; the method was immunoSEQ multiplex PCR. Found here are about 130,000 clones, around 80% of them singletons; the top ten hold roughly 2%. Sequencing input: PBMCs. The rearrangement uses TRBV7-3 and TRBJ2-6, with D unresolved. The TCR sequence derives from a man between 18 and 35 years old in good health and CMV-seronegative. The CDR3 region is CASSPGGANVLTF. In nucleotides, the CDR3 is TGTGCCAGCAGCCCCGGGGGGGCCAACGTCCTGACTTTC.